These 26 T cell receptor beta chains came from one sample sequenced in a study of radiation and T cells in renal cell carcinoma. TCRdb's table, derived via immunoSEQ multiplex PCR, lists solely in-frame clones and lacks some. The table lists about 140,000 clones, around 78% of them singletons. Time point defined: baseline pretreatment blood. Regarding treatment: 15 Gy SBRT to primary tumor, nephrectomy 4 weeks later. This sample comprised blood, obtained from a patient whose treatment included radiotherapy and nephrectomy. All receptors derive from a woman aged 45 to 65 with renal cell carcinoma.

The chain has TRBV25-1 and TRBJ2-5; D ambiguous. Germline CDR1 MGHDK, CDR2 SYGVNS. The CDR3 consists of 14 residues. V was cut by 1 base and J by 3 bases, with 9 bases left in between. CDR3 nucleotides: TGTGCCAGCAGTGAATTCCTCCAGGAAGAGACCCAGTACTTC. Residues: CASSEFLQEETQYF.

This clone was seen just once. This chain joins TRBV4-3 and TRBJ2-7; D is unresolved. Germline loops: CDR1 LGHNA, CDR2 YSLEER. V lost 0 bases and J 0 bases, leaving 12 bases between the germline ends. The CDR3 sequence is 16 residues long. The CDR3 sequence: CASSQEWGSSSYEQYF. For the CDR3, the DNA is TGCGCCAGCAGCCAAGAATGGGGTTCAAGCTCCTACGAGCAGTACTTC.

The chain has TRBV28 and TRBJ2-5; tentatively, D is TRBD1 or TRBD2 (5 bases each). With the DNA end fitting TRBJ2-7 better, the J assignment may be wrong. Per the germline V gene, CDR1 is MDHEN and CDR2 is SYDVKM. This CDR3 is built from 15 residues. The CDR3 region is CASSFIRGDFNEQYF. The DNA for the CDR3 is TGTGCCAGCAGCTTCATAAGAGGGGATTTCAACGAGCAGTACTTC.

The rearrangement links TRBV29-1 to TRBJ1-2; 8 positions match TRBD1. The trim removed 5 bases at V and 7 bases at J, leaving 9 bases unmatched. CDR1 and CDR2 from the germline V gene are SQVTM and ANQGSEA. The CDR3 contains 13 residues. Here the CDR3 DNA reads TGCAGCGTTCTGGGACAGGAATCGATTGGCTACACCTTC. Its translation: CSVLGQESIGYTF.

The chain has TRBV5-1 and TRBJ1-1, with 8 bases fitting TRBD1. Germline V lookup: CDR1 SGHRS, CDR2 YFSETQ. With V trimmed by 4 bases and J by 5 bases, 13 bases remained unmatched. The CDR3 is 16 residues long. The CDR3 DNA follows: TGCGCCAGCAGCCTAGGACAGGGAAGAGATTTGACTGAAGCTTTCTTT. Translating gives CASSLGQGRDLTEAFF.

J is TRBJ1-6 and V is TRBV6-1; the D gene is possibly TRBD1 (5 bases). The length of the CDR3 is 15 residues. V lost 4 bases and J lost 5, with 12 bases in between. CDR1 and CDR2 from the germline V gene are MNHNS and SASEGT. CDR3: CASSGPGTDNSPLHF. The DNA of the CDR3 is TGTGCCAGCAGTGGACCAGGGACGGATAATTCACCCCTCCACTTT.

CDR3 in amino acids: CASSFSSRREKLFF. As DNA, the CDR3 is TGTGCCAGCTCGTTTTCATCCCGAAGGGAAAAACTGTTTTTT. This chain connects TRBV18 to TRBJ1-4; D is unclear. Germline V lookup: CDR1 KGHSH, CDR2 LQKENI. The CDR3 contains 14 residues. V was shortened by 6 bases and J by 8 bases, with 16 bases between the two germline ends.

The V and J genes are TRBV7-9 and TRBJ1-2; no clear D gene. Germline V gene sequence: CDR1 SEHNR, CDR2 FQNEAQ (reference sequence). Trimming pared 8 bases from V and 7 bases from J, leaving 20 bases between. The CDR3 length is 14 residues. CDR3 DNA sequence: TGTGCCAGCTCCCGCTCGGAGGGCGGGTCTGGCTACACCTTC. Protein product: CASSRSEGGSGYTF.

V usage is TRBV4-1 and J usage is TRBJ1-1; 9 nucleotides line up with TRBD1. Germline V gene data show CDR1 as MGHRA and CDR2 as YSYEKL. The ends lost 1 base at V and 5 bases at J; junction bases unmatched: 14. This CDR3 region has 18 residues. The CDR3 reads CASSQGSRTGEGRTEAFF. In DNA form, the CDR3 reads TGCGCCAGCAGCCAAGGTAGTCGGACAGGGGAAGGTAGGACTGAAGCTTTCTTT.

The genes are TRBV6-1 and TRBJ2-2; no clear D gene. This CDR3 has 13 amino acids. Deletions cut 6 bases from V and 5 bases from J, with 10 bases between. Germline CDR1 is MNHNS and CDR2 is SASEGT. CDR3: CASRGPETGELFF. CDR3 sequence (DNA): TGTGCCAGCAGAGGACCCGAGACCGGGGAGCTGTTTTTT.

This clone turned up a few times. The rearrangement links TRBV28 to TRBJ1-4, with no clear D. From germline, CDR1 is MDHEN and CDR2 SYDVKM. The CDR3 runs to 15 residues. Trimming cost V 6 bases and J 8 bases, with 19 bases left between them. Here the CDR3 DNA reads TGTGCCAGCAGCCCCCCCCTCCAGGTTGGGGAAAAACTGTTTTTT. This gives the protein CASSPPLQVGEKLFF.

The CDR3 region is CASSIVGRANEQFF. The CDR3 DNA reads as TGTGCCAGTAGTATAGTGGGTCGGGCCAATGAGCAGTTCTTC. The rearrangement uses TRBV19 and TRBJ2-1; the D is unclear. The CDR3 covers 14 residues. V lost 1 base to trimming and J lost 6 bases, with 10 bases between them. CDR1 LNHDA and CDR2 SQIVND come from the germline V gene (reference sequence).

In the case of this clone: One end of the junction does not line up with germline, which may come from a read error. The chain employs TRBV2 and TRBJ2-1; D call uncertain. The CDR3 covers 11 residues. The germline CDR1 and CDR2 sequences are SNHLY and FYNNEI. In DNA form, the CDR3 reads TGTGCCAGCAGTCCGACCGTTGAGGAGTTCTTC. Protein: CASSPTVEEFF.

The J gene is TRBJ1-4, the V gene TRBV4-3; tentatively, D is TRBD1 (5 bases). Trimming took 2 bases from V and 14 from J, leaving 18 bases between them. The germline CDR1 and CDR2 sequences are LGHNA and YSLEER. The CDR3 runs to 14 residues. In nucleotides, the CDR3 is TGCGCCAGCAGCCAAAAAAGGGGTGGGGCACCGCTGTTTTTT. Translated: CASSQKRGGAPLFF.

This clone was found once. The CDR3 DNA is TGTGCCTGGATCTCCCGGGGCAGGGGATCCCACGAGCAGTACTTC. This encodes CAWISRGRGSHEQYF. The chain employs TRBV30 and TRBJ2-7, with a weak D call TRBD1 (6 bases). CDR3 length: 15 amino acids. Deletions cut 4 bases from V and 5 bases from J, with 21 bases between. CDR1 is GTSNPN and CDR2 is SVGIG in the germline V gene (reference sequence).

The chain links TRBV6-6 to TRBJ2-5, with TRBD2 matching 9 bases. CDR1 MNHNY and CDR2 SVGAGI come from the germline V gene (reference sequence). With V trimmed by 2 bases and J by 5 bases, 6 bases remained unmatched. This CDR3 has 15 residues. The CDR3 DNA follows: TGTGCCAGCAGTTACGGCGGGGGGGCCTCGGAGACCCAGTACTTC. Residues: CASSYGGGASETQYF.

The rearrangement joins TRBV18 to TRBJ1-1; D remains unclear. The germline CDR1 and CDR2 sequences are KGHSH and LQKENI. The V and J ends lost 0 bases and 1 base respectively, with 3 bases between them. CDR3 length: 13 residues. CDR3 protein: CASSPPENTEAFF. The CDR3 coding sequence is TGTGCCAGCTCACCACCAGAGAACACTGAAGCTTTCTTT.

The chain has TRBV7-9 and TRBJ1-2, with D unresolved. Germline assignment: CDR1 SEHNR and CDR2 FQNEAQ (reference sequence). Trimming pared 7 bases from V and 3 bases from J, leaving 18 bases between. CDR3 length: 15 amino acids. For the CDR3, the DNA is TGTGCCAGCATCAATTCGCCGGGCAGTTACTATGGCTACACCTTC. Protein: CASINSPGSYYGYTF.

The genes are TRBV4-3 and TRBJ1-4, with D maybe TRBD1 (5 bases). The V and J ends lost 2 bases and 8 bases respectively, with 12 bases between them. CDR1 and CDR2 from the germline V gene are LGHNA and YSLEER. CDR3 length: 14 residues. The CDR3 DNA reads as TGCGCCAGCAGCCAACGAGGGGTTGACGAAAAACTGTTTTTT. Its translation is CASSQRGVDEKLFF.

V usage is TRBV6-6 and J usage is TRBJ1-4, with 7 bases that match TRBD1. The germline CDR1 and CDR2 sequences are MNHNY and SVGAGI (reference sequence). The CDR3 consists of 15 residues. Trimming took 7 bases from V and 0 from J; bases not matched to a gene: 5. The CDR3 is CASTQGGTTNEKLFF. CDR3 sequence (DNA): TGTGCCAGCACCCAGGGGGGAACAACTAATGAAAAACTGTTTTTT.

The rearrangement links TRBV27 to TRBJ1-2, with a weak D call TRBD1 (6 bases). Germline values: CDR1 MNHEY, CDR2 SMNVEV (reference sequence). Trimming removed 5 bases from V and 7 bases from J, with 14 bases in between. The CDR3 is made up of 13 amino acids. The CDR3 reads CASSPTGYGGYTF. CDR3 nucleotides: TGTGCCAGCAGTCCCACAGGGTATGGTGGCTACACCTTC.

This rearrangement joins TRBV10-3 to TRBJ2-1; D is uncertain. This CDR3 is 13 amino acids long. V lost 8 bases to trimming and J lost 2 bases, with 10 bases between them. Per the germline V gene, CDR1 is ENHRY and CDR2 is SYGVKD. The chain's CDR3 is CAIRLTTYNEQFF. The CDR3 DNA reads as TGTGCCATCCGGCTTACGACCTACAATGAGCAGTTCTTC.

This clone was observed a single time. The gene calls are TRBV5-6 and TRBJ1-6; 8 bases are a match to TRBD1. After removal of 0 bases from V and 12 bases from J, the junction contained 5 bases not matched to a gene. There are 14 residues in the CDR3. Germline V lookup: CDR1 SGHDT, CDR2 YYEEEE. CDR3 DNA: TGTGCCAGCAGCTTGGCAGGGGGCGCAGTACCCCTCCACTTT. Its translation is CASSLAGGAVPLHF.

The chain recombines TRBV10-3 with TRBJ1-2; D is ambiguous. Germline CDR1 ENHRY, CDR2 SYGVKD. This CDR3 region has 13 residues. The V end lost 7 bases, the J end lost 0 bases, and 9 bases lay between the germline ends. The CDR3 reads CAINDGPNYGYTF. The CDR3 coding sequence is TGTGCCATCAATGACGGACCTAACTATGGCTACACCTTC.

A few counts support this clone. The J gene is TRBJ1-1, the V gene TRBV7-3; D gene uncertain. Germline lookup yields CDR1 SGHTA and CDR2 FQGTGA. Between the trimmed V and J ends, which lost 5 bases and 8 bases, there was a span of 15 bases. This CDR3 contains 13 residues. CDR3: CASSRTTESEAFF. Here the CDR3 DNA reads TGTGCCAGCAGCCGTACCACGGAGAGCGAAGCTTTCTTT.

This clone has just a few counts. The same CDR3 also results from other DNA sequences found in this sample. This chain connects TRBV30 to TRBJ1-1; D may be TRBD1 (6 bases). Trimming left V 8 bases short and J 1 base short, with 11 bases between. The CDR3 length is 12 residues. Germline V gene sequence: CDR1 GTSNPN, CDR2 SVGIG (reference sequence). CDR3 bases: TGTGCCGTGGACAGAGCGAACACTGAAGCTTTCTTT. Translating gives CAVDRANTEAFF.